Listed below are T cell receptor beta chains from one sample, sequenced in a study of blood T cell repertoires in COVID-19. Method: immunoSEQ multiplex PCR; TCRdb's copy keeps in-frame clones and lacks some. The sample yields 100,000 or so clones, 70% to 85% seen once. Sequences were obtained from peripheral blood. The receptor set was obtained from a man in his sixties with active or convalescent COVID-19. The CDR3 runs from the conserved cysteine through the conserved F or W. Fields, in order: CDR3 length, J gene, V gene, CDR3 protein.

12 | TRBJ1-2 | TRBV5-6 | CASSFAGAGYTF
19 | TRBJ2-1 | TRBV12-5 | CASGLVYGTSGRAVGEQFF
16 | TRBJ2-7 | TRBV27 | CASSQIAGAPPYEQYF
14 | TRBJ1-1 | TRBV2 | CASSARPQGTEAFF
18 | TRBJ1-1 | TRBV6-2/TRBV6-3 | CASSSPIIQGARGTEAFF
15 | TRBJ2-1 | TRBV9 | CASSVGLAGANEQFF
13 | TRBJ1-3 | TRBV6-5 | CASSLRTANTIYF
16 | TRBJ2-6 | TRBV5-4 | CASSLGSSTGANVLTF
17 | TRBJ2-5 | TRBV7-9 | CASSSAGQGGDWETQYF
14 | TRBJ2-2 | TRBV11-2 | CASSPGQRTGELFF
13 | TRBJ2-1 | TRBV19 | CASSRGEAREQFF
15 | TRBJ2-3 | TRBV7-2 | CASRWLGGSTDTQYF
15 | TRBJ2-3 | TRBV5-6 | CASSLVGKRTDTQYF
14 | TRBJ2-7 | TRBV28 | CASTLPGPGYEQYF
12 | TRBJ1-5 | TRBV3-1/TRBV3-2 | CASSRTGEPQHF
15 | TRBJ1-1 | TRBV28 | CASSLLGTGGAEAFF
19 | TRBJ1-5 | TRBV19 | CASSIGPLIKTGPYQPQHF
15 | TRBJ1-2 | TRBV6-1 | CASSEIIRGGGGYTF
20 | TRBJ1-2 | TRBV4-3 | CASSQDGFWTGVNSSHGYTF
14 | TRBJ1-2 | TRBV5-4 | CASSVDQGGDGYTF
13 | TRBJ1-2 | TRBV12-3/TRBV12-4 | CASTMTANYGYTF
12 | TRBJ2-1 | TRBV5-1 | CASSPRGVEQFF
12 | TRBJ2-5 | TRBV27 | CASSLGGGAQYF
15 | TRBJ1-5 | TRBV5-8 | CASSSDSYSNQPQHF
15 | TRBJ1-3 | TRBV4-1 | CASSQEAYSGNTIYF
13 | TRBJ2-5 | TRBV28 | CASSWTGEETQYF
15 | TRBJ2-2 | TRBV2 | CASKGRTLNTGELFF
15 | TRBJ1-2 | TRBV5-4 | CASTLGDRVAYGYTF
15 | TRBJ2-2 | TRBV24-1 | CATSDATSFTGELFF
13 | TRBJ2-5 | TRBV5-4 | CASSPGGQETQYF
19 | TRBJ2-4 | TRBV18 | CASSPPGTGGAYAKNIQYF
13 | TRBJ2-5 | TRBV7-2 | CANSQGMRETQYF
16 | TRBJ1-4 | TRBV27 | CASSLRQTPTNEKLFF
17 | TRBJ1-1 | TRBV27 | CASSLRRTGTGGTEAFF
12 | TRBJ1-2 | TRBV6-5 | CASSTGQGTYTF
12 | TRBJ1-2 | TRBV2 | CASSAGYYGYTF
14 | TRBJ2-1 | TRBV19 | CASSFLAVYNEQFF
15 | TRBJ1-5 | TRBV19 | CASCTQGLSNQPQHF
10 | TRBJ1-1 | TRBV20-1 | CSASRVEAFF
14 | TRBJ2-3 | TRBV2 | CASSEDRGADTQYF
13 | TRBJ1-5 | TRBV27 | CASSLDYEQPQHF
20 | TRBJ2-1 | TRBV27 | CASSLIGVGTSGINDNEQFF